This T cell receptor beta chain was recorded in a study of blood T cell repertoires in COVID-19. Study context: COVID-19 samples collected from the United States, Italy and Spain covered acute and convalescent phases. Nucleic acid was either cDNA or gDNA, and it came from T cells, B-cell-depleted T cells, or PBMCs.

Deletions cut 5 bases from V and 2 bases from J, with 12 bases between. Germline values: CDR1 MNHEY, CDR2 SVGAGI. The CDR3 is 15 amino acids. Original data processing: Cell counts per sample came from amplifying reference gene primers. Produced via immunoSEQ multiplex PCR; TCRdb's table is partial and in-frame only. That table gives V, J and clone size, and the DNA gave D and trimming. This table has 180,000 or so clones, 82% appearing once. The sequenced sample consisted of peripheral blood. The TCR was taken from a woman in her sixties or seventies with acute or convalescent COVID-19. The chain is built from TRBV6-5 and TRBJ1-4; a possible D gene is TRBD1 (6 bases). The CDR3 reads CASSLPDRTNEKLFF. The CDR3 nucleotides are TGTGCCAGCAGTCTCCCAGACAGGACTAATGAAAAACTGTTTTTT.